A single sample gave rise to the 20 T cell receptor beta chains below, sequenced in a study of blood T cell repertoires in COVID-19. Assay: immunoSEQ multiplex PCR; the TCRdb copy retains only in-frame clones and omits some. The sample holds under 300,000 clones, about 86% seen once. Sequencing was done on a sample of peripheral blood. All receptors derive from a woman aged 55-69 years with active or convalescent COVID-19.

This sequence joins TRBV19 and TRBJ1-1, with D perhaps matching TRBD1 (5 bases). CDR3 length equals 13 residues. CDR1 is LNHDA and CDR2 is SQIVND in the germline V gene (reference sequence). Trimming removed 5 bases at V and 5 bases at J, with 12 bases between. The CDR3 loop is CASSLGGKTEAFF. CDR3 DNA: TGTGCCAGTAGTTTGGGGGGTAAAACTGAAGCTTTCTTT.

The J gene is TRBJ1-4, the V gene TRBV2, with 11 bases aligning to TRBD1. V was clipped by 5 bases and J by 7 bases; unmatched bases: 12. The germline CDR1 and CDR2 sequences are SNHLY and FYNNEI. CDR3 length: 17 amino acids. CDR3 protein: CASSSGTGGPISEKLFF. The CDR3 DNA sequence: TGTGCCAGCAGTTCCGGGACAGGGGGGCCGATTTCTGAAAAACTGTTTTTT.

This chain links TRBV5-1 with TRBJ2-1, with 13 bases that match TRBD2. Germline CDR1 is SGHRS and CDR2 is YFSETQ. The CDR3 runs to 18 residues. J gave up 4 bases and V 1 base, and 8 bases lay outside the gene matches. The CDR3 DNA is TGCGCCAGCAGCTTGTTCTGGACTAGCGGGGGAAGGTACAATGAGCAGTTCTTC. Protein sequence: CASSLFWTSGGRYNEQFF.

J is TRBJ1-2 and V is TRBV4-3; D is ambiguous. Germline-derived CDR1 and CDR2 are LGHNA and YSLEER. CDR3 size: 15 residues. The V end was cut by 1 base, the J end by 0 bases, with 9 bases between. CDR3: CASSQVLAANYGYTF. As DNA, the CDR3 is TGCGCCAGCAGCCAAGTTCTGGCTGCTAACTATGGCTACACCTTC.

The gene calls are TRBV13 and TRBJ1-2, with 7 bases aligning to TRBD1. Germline V gene data show CDR1 as PRHDT and CDR2 as FYEKMQ (reference sequence). The junction had 8 bases not matched to a gene; V was cut back by 4 bases and J by 0 bases. The CDR3 length is 16 residues. CDR3 sequence (DNA): TGTGCCAGCAGCTCCTGGGACAGAACTTCTAACTATGGCTACACCTTC. This translates into CASSSWDRTSNYGYTF.

V gene TRBV27 combines with J gene TRBJ2-7; 10 positions match TRBD2. There are 13 residues in the CDR3. The germline CDR1 and CDR2 sequences are MNHEY and SMNVEV (reference sequence). The J segment lost 12 bases and the V segment lost 5 bases, leaving 10 bases of the junction unmatched. The CDR3 loop is CASSALAGDRWYF. The CDR3 bases are TGTGCCAGCAGTGCCCTAGCGGGGGACCGTTGGTACTTC.

The chain uses TRBV18 and TRBJ2-2; perhaps TRBD2 as D (5 bases). V lost 3 bases and J lost 4, with 18 bases in between. The germline gives CDR1 KGHSH, CDR2 LQKENI. The CDR3 runs 17 residues. The CDR3 coding sequence is TGTGCCAGCTCACCCCGGGGATCCGGGCGAGGCACCGGGGAGCTGTTTTTT. Encoded protein: CASSPRGSGRGTGELFF.

The chain uses TRBV19 and TRBJ1-2; perhaps TRBD1 as D (5 bases). Trimming removed 1 base at V and 6 bases at J, with 12 bases between. This CDR3 comprises 14 residues. Germline lookup yields CDR1 LNHDA and CDR2 SQIVND (reference sequence). CDR3 in amino acids: CASSIVQGSNGYTF. In DNA form, the CDR3 reads TGTGCCAGTAGTATAGTGCAGGGAAGTAATGGCTACACCTTC.

V gene TRBV27 combines with J gene TRBJ1-5; a possible D gene is TRBD1 (6 bases). This CDR3 is built from 13 residues. The V gene's germline CDR1 is MNHEY and CDR2 SMNVEV (reference sequence). V dropped 4 bases and J dropped 6 bases, with 10 bases sitting between them. Here the CDR3 reads CASSSGVGQPQHF. The CDR3 DNA reads TGTGCCAGCAGTTCAGGGGTTGGTCAGCCCCAGCATTTT.

This chain joins TRBV7-2 and TRBJ1-1; D not certain. The germline V and J ends were trimmed by 5 bases and 3 bases, with 10 bases remaining between them. The CDR3 spans 13 residues. In germline, CDR1 is SGHTA, CDR2 FQGNSA. The CDR3 sequence: CASSTGRYTEAFF. As DNA, the CDR3 is TGTGCCAGCAGCACGGGTCGCTACACTGAAGCTTTCTTT.

This chain joins TRBV7-9 and TRBJ1-5, with 7 bases that match TRBD1. Germline V gene data show CDR1 as SEHNR and CDR2 as FQNEAQ (reference sequence). V dropped 5 bases and J dropped 5; count of bases not matched to a gene: 9. This CDR3 region has 15 residues. The chain's CDR3 is CASSVGQILDQPQHF. CDR3 in DNA: TGTGCCAGCAGCGTGGGACAGATTTTGGATCAGCCCCAGCATTTT.

The chain recombines TRBV5-5 with TRBJ1-1; D possibly corresponds to TRBD1 (5 bases). V was cut by 2 bases and J by 1 base, with 12 bases left in between. The CDR3 extends over 15 amino acids. Germline CDR1 SGHKS, CDR2 YYEKEE (reference sequence). The CDR3 is CASSLVGVGNTEAFF. DNA for the CDR3: TGTGCCAGCAGCTTAGTAGGGGTGGGGAACACTGAAGCTTTCTTT.

V and J are TRBV27 and TRBJ1-2; a weak D match, TRBD1 (5 bases). Trimming took 6 bases from V and 6 from J, leaving 23 bases between them. Germline V gives CDR1 MNHEY, CDR2 SMNVEV (reference sequence). This CDR3 contains 16 residues. CDR3 sequence: CASSPTRGRERNGYTF. The CDR3 region has the DNA TGTGCCAGCAGCCCCACTCGAGGCAGGGAAAGGAATGGCTACACCTTC.

The chain recombines TRBV10-1 with TRBJ2-5; TRBD2 matches 7 bases. Per germline, CDR1 WNHNN and CDR2 SYGVQD (reference sequence). V gave up 5 bases and J gave up 5 bases; unmatched junction bases: 11. This CDR3 spans 15 amino acids. The CDR3 DNA follows: TGCGCCAGCAGTCGGACGCGGGGGAACGAGGAGACCCAGTACTTC. This encodes CASSRTRGNEETQYF.

The chain is built from TRBV5-1 and TRBJ1-1; 9 bases map to TRBD1. Germline V lookup: CDR1 SGHRS, CDR2 YFSETQ. There are 15 residues in the CDR3. V shed 4 bases and J 0 bases; nucleotides not matched to a gene: 4. This chain's CDR3 is CASSAGQGMNTEAFF. The CDR3 DNA sequence: TGCGCCAGCAGCGCCGGACAGGGGATGAACACTGAAGCTTTCTTT.

The chain uses TRBV3-1 (or the pseudogene TRBV3-2) and TRBJ2-5, with 7 positions matching TRBD1. CDR1 and CDR2 (germline): LGHDT, YNNKEL (reference sequence). V lost 1 base, J lost 2 bases, and 7 bases stayed unmatched. The CDR3 runs 16 residues. CDR3 region: CASSQGAGTAQETQYF. The CDR3 nucleotides are TGTGCCAGCAGCCAAGGGGCCGGGACAGCTCAAGAGACCCAGTACTTC.

V gene TRBV5-1 combines with J gene TRBJ1-2, with D unresolved. Germline values: CDR1 SGHRS, CDR2 YFSETQ. V was shortened by 3 bases and J by 5 bases, with 5 bases between the two germline ends. CDR3 size: 11 residues. CDR3 sequence: CASSYGYGYTF. Written as DNA, the CDR3 is TGCGCCAGCAGCTACGGTTATGGCTACACCTTC. Looking up the rest from reference TRBV5-1 and TRBJ1-2 gives the full variable domain: KAGVTQTPRYLIKTRGQQVTLSCSPISGHRSVSWYQQTPGQGLQFLFEYFSETQRNKGNFPGRFSGRQFSNSRSEMNVSTLELGDSALYLCASSYGYGYTFGSGTRLTVV.

This sequence joins TRBV14 and TRBJ2-3; 9 positions match TRBD1. Trimming removed 3 bases from V and 1 base from J; junction bases left unmatched: 11. The CDR3 has 18 amino acids. Germline-derived CDR1 and CDR2 are SGHDN and FVKESK. The chain's CDR3 is CASSHRTGVARGTDTQYF. The CDR3 coding sequence is TGTGCCAGCAGCCACCGGACAGGGGTGGCCAGAGGCACAGATACGCAGTATTTT.

CDR3 coding DNA: TGCGCCAGCAGCACAGGGATGGGGAACACTGAAGCTTTCTTT. It yields the protein CASSTGMGNTEAFF. The chain joins TRBV5-1 to TRBJ1-1; D perhaps matches TRBD1 (6 bases). Germline V lookup: CDR1 SGHRS, CDR2 YFSETQ. Trimming stripped 4 bases from V and 1 base from J, with 11 bases between. The CDR3 contains 14 residues. Full variable domain (outside the CDR3, taken from reference TRBV5-1 and TRBJ1-1): KAGVTQTPRYLIKTRGQQVTLSCSPISGHRSVSWYQQTPGQGLQFLFEYFSETQRNKGNFPGRFSGRQFSNSRSEMNVSTLELGDSALYLCASSTGMGNTEAFFGQGTRLTVV.

The chain links TRBV10-3 to TRBJ1-1, with D unresolved. The CDR3 is 16 residues long. Germline CDR1 reads ENHRY; CDR2 reads SYGVKD. With 0 bases removed from V and 2 bases from J, the gap between germline ends came to 13 bases. In nucleotides, the CDR3 is TGTGCCATCAGTGAGTCGAACGGTCTCCTAAACACTGAAGCTTTCTTT. As protein: CAISESNGLLNTEAFF.